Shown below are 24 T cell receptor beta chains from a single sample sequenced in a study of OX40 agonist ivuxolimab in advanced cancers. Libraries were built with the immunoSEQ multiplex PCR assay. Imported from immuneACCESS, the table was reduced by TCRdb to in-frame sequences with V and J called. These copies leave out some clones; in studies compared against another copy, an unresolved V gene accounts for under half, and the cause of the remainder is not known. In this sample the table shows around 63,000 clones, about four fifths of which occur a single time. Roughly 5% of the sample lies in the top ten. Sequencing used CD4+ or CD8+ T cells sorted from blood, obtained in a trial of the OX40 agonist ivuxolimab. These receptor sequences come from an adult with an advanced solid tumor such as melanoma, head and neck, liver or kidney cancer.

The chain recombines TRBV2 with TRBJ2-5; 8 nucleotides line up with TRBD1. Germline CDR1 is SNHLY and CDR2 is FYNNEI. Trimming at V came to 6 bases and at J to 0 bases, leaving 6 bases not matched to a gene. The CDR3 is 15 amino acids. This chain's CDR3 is CASRATGGYQETQYF. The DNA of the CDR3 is TGTGCCAGCAGGGCTACAGGGGGTTACCAAGAGACCCAGTACTTC.

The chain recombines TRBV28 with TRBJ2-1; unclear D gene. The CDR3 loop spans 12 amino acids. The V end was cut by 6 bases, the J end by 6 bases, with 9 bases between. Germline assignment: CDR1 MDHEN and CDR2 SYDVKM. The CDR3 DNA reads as TGTGCCAGCAGACCCCCCCTCAATGAGCAGTTCTTC. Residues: CASRPPLNEQFF.

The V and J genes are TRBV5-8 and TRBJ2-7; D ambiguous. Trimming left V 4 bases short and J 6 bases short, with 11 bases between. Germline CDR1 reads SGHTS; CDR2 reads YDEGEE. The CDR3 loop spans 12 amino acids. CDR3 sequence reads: CASSLPGSEQYV. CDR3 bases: TGTGCCAGCAGCCTCCCCGGCTCCGAGCAGTACGTC.

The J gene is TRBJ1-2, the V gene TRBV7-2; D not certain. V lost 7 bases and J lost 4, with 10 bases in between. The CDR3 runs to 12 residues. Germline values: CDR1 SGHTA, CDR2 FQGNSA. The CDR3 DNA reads TGTGCCAGCAACTCTCGGTCCTATGGCTACACCTTC. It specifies CASNSRSYGYTF.

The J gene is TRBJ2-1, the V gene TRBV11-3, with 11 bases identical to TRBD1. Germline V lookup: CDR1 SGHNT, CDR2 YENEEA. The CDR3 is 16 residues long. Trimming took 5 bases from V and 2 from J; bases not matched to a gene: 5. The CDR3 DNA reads TGTGCCAGCAGCGTGGGGACAGGGGGAACCTACAATGAGCAGTTCTTC. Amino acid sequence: CASSVGTGGTYNEQFF.

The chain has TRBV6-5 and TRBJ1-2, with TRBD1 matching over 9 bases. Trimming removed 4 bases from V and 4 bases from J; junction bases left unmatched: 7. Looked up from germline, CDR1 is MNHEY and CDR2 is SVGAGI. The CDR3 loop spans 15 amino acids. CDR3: CASSFGQGYRYGYTF. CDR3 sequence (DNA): TGTGCCAGCAGTTTTGGACAGGGGTATCGCTATGGCTACACCTTC.

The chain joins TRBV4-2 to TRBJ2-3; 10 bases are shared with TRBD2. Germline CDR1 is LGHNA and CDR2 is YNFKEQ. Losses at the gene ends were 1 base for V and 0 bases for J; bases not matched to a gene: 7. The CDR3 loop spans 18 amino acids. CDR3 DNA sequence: TGTGCCAGCAGCCAAGGGGTAGCGGGGGGAGTTAGCACAGATACGCAGTATTTT. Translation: CASSQGVAGGVSTDTQYF.

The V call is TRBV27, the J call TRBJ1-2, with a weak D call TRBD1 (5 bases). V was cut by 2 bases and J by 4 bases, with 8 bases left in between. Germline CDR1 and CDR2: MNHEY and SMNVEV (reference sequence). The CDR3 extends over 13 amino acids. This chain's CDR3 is CASSLGGGYGYTF. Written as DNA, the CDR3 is TGTGCCAGCAGTTTAGGGGGGGGCTATGGCTACACCTTC.

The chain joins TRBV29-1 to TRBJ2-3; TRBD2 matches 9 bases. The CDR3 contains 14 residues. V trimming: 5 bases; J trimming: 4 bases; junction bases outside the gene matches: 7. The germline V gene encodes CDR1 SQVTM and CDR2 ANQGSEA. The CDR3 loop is CSVFRGGAPDTQYF. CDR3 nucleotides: TGCAGCGTTTTTCGCGGGGGGGCCCCAGATACGCAGTATTTT.

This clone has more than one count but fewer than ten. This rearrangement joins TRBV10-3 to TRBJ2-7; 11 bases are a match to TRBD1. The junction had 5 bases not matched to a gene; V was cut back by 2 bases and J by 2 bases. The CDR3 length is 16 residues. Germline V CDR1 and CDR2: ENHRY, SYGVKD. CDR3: CAISEGGQGAAYEQYF. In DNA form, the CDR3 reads TGTGCCATCAGTGAGGGAGGACAGGGGGCGGCCTACGAGCAGTACTTC.

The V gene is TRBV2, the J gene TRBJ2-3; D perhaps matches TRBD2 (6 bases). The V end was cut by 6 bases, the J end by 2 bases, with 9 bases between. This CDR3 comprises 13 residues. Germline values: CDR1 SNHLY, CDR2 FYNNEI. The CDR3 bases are TGTGCCAGCAGGGGGGAGGTCACAGATACGCAGTATTTT. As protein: CASRGEVTDTQYF.

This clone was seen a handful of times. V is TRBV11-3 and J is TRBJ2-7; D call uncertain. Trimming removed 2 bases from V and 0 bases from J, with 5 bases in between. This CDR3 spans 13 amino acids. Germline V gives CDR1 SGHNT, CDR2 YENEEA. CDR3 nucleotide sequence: TGTGCCAGCAGCTTACACGACTCCTACGAGCAGTACTTC. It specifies CASSLHDSYEQYF. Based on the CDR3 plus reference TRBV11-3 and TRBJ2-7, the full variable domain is EAGVVQSPRYKIIEKKQPVAFWCNPISGHNTLYWYLQNLGQGPELLIRYENEEAVDDSQLPKDRFSAERLKGVDSTLKIQPAELGDSAVYLCASSLHDSYEQYFGPGTRLTVT.

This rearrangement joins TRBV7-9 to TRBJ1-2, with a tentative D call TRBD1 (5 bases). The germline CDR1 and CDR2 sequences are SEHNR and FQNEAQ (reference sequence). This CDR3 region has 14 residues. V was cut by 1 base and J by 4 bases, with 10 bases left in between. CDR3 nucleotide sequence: TGTGCCAGCAGCTTAGTTGGCGGGGGCTATGGCTACACCTTC. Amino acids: CASSLVGGGYGYTF.

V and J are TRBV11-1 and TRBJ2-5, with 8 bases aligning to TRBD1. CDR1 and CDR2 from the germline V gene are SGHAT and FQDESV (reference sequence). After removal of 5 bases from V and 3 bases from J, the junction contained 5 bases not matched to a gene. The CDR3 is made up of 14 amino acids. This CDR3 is CASSPLTGEETQYF. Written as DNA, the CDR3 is TGTGCCAGCAGCCCTCTGACAGGGGAAGAGACCCAGTACTTC.

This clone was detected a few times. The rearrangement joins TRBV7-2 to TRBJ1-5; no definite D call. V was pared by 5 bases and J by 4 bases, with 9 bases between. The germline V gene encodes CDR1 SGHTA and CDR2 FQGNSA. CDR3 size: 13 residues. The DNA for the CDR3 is TGTGCCAGCAGCCCAAGCTCTAATCAGCCCCAGCATTTT. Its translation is CASSPSSNQPQHF.

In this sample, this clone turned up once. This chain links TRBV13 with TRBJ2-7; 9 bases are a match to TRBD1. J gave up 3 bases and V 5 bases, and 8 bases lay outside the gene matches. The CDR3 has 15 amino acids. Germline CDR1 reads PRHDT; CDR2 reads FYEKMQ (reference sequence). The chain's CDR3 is CASSLEGTGLYEQYF. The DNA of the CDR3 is TGTGCCAGCAGCCTAGAAGGGACAGGGCTCTACGAGCAGTACTTC.

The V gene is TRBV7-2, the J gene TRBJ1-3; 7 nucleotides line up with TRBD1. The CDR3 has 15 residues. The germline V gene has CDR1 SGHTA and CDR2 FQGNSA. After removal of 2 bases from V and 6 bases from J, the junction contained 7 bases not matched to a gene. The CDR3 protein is CASSLPGTAENTIYF. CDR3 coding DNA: TGTGCCAGCAGCTTACCCGGGACAGCGGAAAACACCATATATTTT.

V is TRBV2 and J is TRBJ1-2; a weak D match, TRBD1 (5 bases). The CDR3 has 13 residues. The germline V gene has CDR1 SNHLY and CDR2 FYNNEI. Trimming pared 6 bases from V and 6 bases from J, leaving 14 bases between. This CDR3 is CASRAGYGDGYTF. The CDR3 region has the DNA TGTGCCAGCAGGGCAGGGTATGGCGATGGCTACACCTTC.

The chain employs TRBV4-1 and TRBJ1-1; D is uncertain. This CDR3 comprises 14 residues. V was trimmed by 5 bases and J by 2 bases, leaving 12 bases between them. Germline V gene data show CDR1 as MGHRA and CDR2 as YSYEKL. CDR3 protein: CASSAKVGNTEAFF. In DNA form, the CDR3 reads TGCGCCAGCAGCGCCAAGGTGGGAAACACTGAAGCTTTCTTT.

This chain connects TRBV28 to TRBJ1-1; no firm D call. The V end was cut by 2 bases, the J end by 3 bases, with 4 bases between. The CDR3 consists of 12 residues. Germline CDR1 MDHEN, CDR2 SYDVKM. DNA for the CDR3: TGTGCCAGCAGTTTAATTGACACTGAAGCTTTCTTT. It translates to CASSLIDTEAFF. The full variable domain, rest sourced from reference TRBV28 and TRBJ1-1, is DVKVTQSSRYLVKRTGEKVFLECVQDMDHENMFWYRQDPGLGLRLIYFSYDVKMKEKGDIPEGYSVSREKKERFSLILESASTNQTSMYLCASSLIDTEAFFGQGTRLTVV.

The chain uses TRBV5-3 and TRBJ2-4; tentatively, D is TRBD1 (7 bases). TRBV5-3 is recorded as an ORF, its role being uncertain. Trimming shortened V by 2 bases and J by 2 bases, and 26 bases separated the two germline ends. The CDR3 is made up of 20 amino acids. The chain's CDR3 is CARSLNWGDRPLLSKNIQYF. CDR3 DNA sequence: TGTGCCAGAAGCTTAAATTGGGGGGACAGACCCCTCTTGTCCAAAAACATTCAGTACTTC.

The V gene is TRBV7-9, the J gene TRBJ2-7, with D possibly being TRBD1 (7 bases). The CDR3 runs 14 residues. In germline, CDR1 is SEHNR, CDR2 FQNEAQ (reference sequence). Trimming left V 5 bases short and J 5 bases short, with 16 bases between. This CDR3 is CASSKTGRQDEQYF. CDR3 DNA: TGTGCCAGCAGCAAGACAGGGAGGCAGGACGAGCAGTACTTC.

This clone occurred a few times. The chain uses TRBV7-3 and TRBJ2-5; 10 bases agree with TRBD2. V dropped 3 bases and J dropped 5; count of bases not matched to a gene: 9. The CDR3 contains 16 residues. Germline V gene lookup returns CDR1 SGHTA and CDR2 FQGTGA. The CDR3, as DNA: TGTGCCAGCAGCTTCGGGGCTAGCGGGAGTAGGGAGACCCAGTACTTC. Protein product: CASSFGASGSRETQYF. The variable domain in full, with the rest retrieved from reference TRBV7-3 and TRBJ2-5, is GAGVSQTPSNKVTEKGKYVELRCDPISGHTALYWYRQSLGQGPEFLIYFQGTGAADDSGLPNDRFFAVRPEGSVSTLKIQRTERGDSAVYLCASSFGASGSRETQYFGPGTRLLVL.

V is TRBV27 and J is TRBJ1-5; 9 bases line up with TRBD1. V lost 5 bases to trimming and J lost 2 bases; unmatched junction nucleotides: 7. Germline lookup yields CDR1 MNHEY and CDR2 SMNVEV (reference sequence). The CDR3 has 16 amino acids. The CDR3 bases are TGTGCCAGCAGTACCCACAGGGGGCAGGGCAATCAGCCCCAGCATTTT. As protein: CASSTHRGQGNQPQHF.